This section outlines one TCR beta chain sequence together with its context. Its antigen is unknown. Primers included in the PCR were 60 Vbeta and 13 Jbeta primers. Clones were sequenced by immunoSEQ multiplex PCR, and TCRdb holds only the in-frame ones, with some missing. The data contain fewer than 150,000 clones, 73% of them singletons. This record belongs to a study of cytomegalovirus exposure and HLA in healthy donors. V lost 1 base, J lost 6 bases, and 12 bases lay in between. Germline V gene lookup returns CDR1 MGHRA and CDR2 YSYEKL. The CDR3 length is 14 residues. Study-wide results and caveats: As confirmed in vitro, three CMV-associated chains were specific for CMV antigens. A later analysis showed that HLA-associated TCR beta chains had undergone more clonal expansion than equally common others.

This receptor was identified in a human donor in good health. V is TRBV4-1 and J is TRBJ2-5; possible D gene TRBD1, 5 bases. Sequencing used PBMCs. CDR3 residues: CASSQGGAAQTQYF. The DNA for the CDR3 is TGCGCCAGCAGCCAAGGGGGCGCAGCGCAGACCCAGTACTTC.